What follows are 23 T cell receptor beta chains derived from one specimen sequenced in a study of blood T cell repertoires in COVID-19. Sequenced by immunoSEQ multiplex PCR; TCRdb stores in-frame clones only, minus some. The sample records fewer than 250,000 clones, less than 90% being singletons. Sequencing was carried out using peripheral blood. The receptor set was obtained from a human donor in a cohort sampled during active COVID-19.

Only a few counts were recorded for this clone. CDR3 protein: CASSSLAGGSYEQYF. The CDR3 bases are TGTGCCAGCAGCTCTTTAGCGGGAGGCTCCTACGAGCAGTACTTC. The rearrangement links TRBV11-2 to TRBJ2-7; TRBD2 matches 10 bases. The CDR3 runs 15 residues. Germline lookup yields CDR1 SGHAT and CDR2 FQNNGV. J was trimmed by 0 bases and V by 4 bases; bases with no gene match: 3.

The chain recombines TRBV6-5 with TRBJ1-1, with D unclear. In germline, CDR1 is MNHEY, CDR2 SVGAGI. The CDR3 spans 14 residues. V was pared by 7 bases and J by 1 base, with 13 bases between. The CDR3 is CASTRPGGNTEAFF. In nucleotides, the CDR3 is TGTGCCAGCACCCGACCGGGTGGGAACACTGAAGCTTTCTTT.

The genes are TRBV28 and TRBJ1-5, with 7 positions matching TRBD1. Trimming took 5 bases from V and 11 from J; bases not matched to a gene: 12. CDR1 MDHEN and CDR2 SYDVKM come from the germline V gene. The CDR3 has 14 amino acids. CDR3 coding DNA: TGTGCCAGCAGTGACAGGGACGGTAAGATATCCCAGCATTTT. This encodes CASSDRDGKISQHF.

The rearrangement links TRBV30 to TRBJ2-7, with D hard to call. Trimming took off 0 bases at V and 4 bases at J, with 7 bases between the two ends. The length of the CDR3 is 12 residues. Germline assignment: CDR1 GTSNPN and CDR2 SVGIG (reference sequence). CDR3: CAWSVLKYEQYF. CDR3 bases: TGTGCCTGGAGTGTACTGAAGTACGAGCAGTACTTC. Variable domain in full (rest from reference TRBV30 and TRBJ2-7): SQTIHQWPATLVQPVGSPLSLECTVEGTSNPNLYWYRQAAGRGLQLLFYSVGIGQISSEVPQNLSASRPQDRQFILSSKKLLLSDSGFYLCAWSVLKYEQYFGPGTRLTVT.

The chain couples TRBV3-1 (or the pseudogene TRBV3-2) to TRBJ1-1; TRBD1 matches 9 bases. This CDR3 is built from 15 residues. CDR1 and CDR2 (germline): LGHDT, YNNKEL (reference sequence). V lost 4 bases to trimming and J lost 7 bases; unmatched junction nucleotides: 10. The CDR3, as DNA: TGTGCCAGCAGCCTCAGAGGGGGGACAGGGATTGAAGCTTTCTTT. Amino acids: CASSLRGGTGIEAFF.

The chain couples TRBV5-1 to TRBJ2-7; D is perhaps TRBD1 (5 bases). The CDR3 consists of 13 residues. Trimming cost V 0 bases and J 5 bases, with 9 bases left between them. Germline values: CDR1 SGHRS, CDR2 YFSETQ. CDR3 residues: CASSLDRIHEQYF. CDR3 DNA: TGCGCCAGCAGCTTGGACAGGATCCACGAGCAGTACTTC.

Comments on this clone: The same CDR3 is also encoded by other DNA sequences in this sample. The chain has TRBV5-1 and TRBJ2-1, with TRBD2 matching 11 bases. V gave up 0 bases and J gave up 4 bases; unmatched junction bases: 0. Germline CDR1 is SGHRS and CDR2 is YFSETQ. The CDR3 consists of 15 residues. CDR3 bases: TGCGCCAGCAGCTTGGGGACTAGCGGGTACAATGAGCAGTTCTTC. Residues: CASSLGTSGYNEQFF. The full variable domain, in which reference TRBV5-1 and TRBJ2-1 provide the parts outside the CDR3, is KAGVTQTPRYLIKTRGQQVTLSCSPISGHRSVSWYQQTPGQGLQFLFEYFSETQRNKGNFPGRFSGRQFSNSRSEMNVSTLELGDSALYLCASSLGTSGYNEQFFGPGTRLTVL.

V and J are TRBV10-3 and TRBJ1-2; D call uncertain. The V gene's germline CDR1 is ENHRY and CDR2 SYGVKD. This CDR3 region has 13 residues. The germline V and J ends were trimmed by 8 bases and 6 bases, with 16 bases remaining between them. The CDR3: CAISPGGRDGYTF. CDR3 bases: TGTGCCATCTCCCCGGGAGGGAGGGATGGCTACACCTTC.

The chain carries TRBV5-1 and TRBJ2-1; D may be TRBD1 (5 bases). The CDR3 length is 14 residues. Germline V gives CDR1 SGHRS, CDR2 YFSETQ. The germline V and J ends were trimmed by 0 bases and 4 bases, with 8 bases remaining between them. The CDR3 sequence is CASSLGDSYNEQFF. CDR3 DNA: TGCGCCAGCAGCTTGGGAGACAGTTACAATGAGCAGTTCTTC.

V usage is TRBV28 and J usage is TRBJ1-5, with TRBD1 identical over 7 bases. V was clipped by 7 bases and J by 5 bases; unmatched bases: 17. The CDR3 length is 17 residues. Germline V gene sequence: CDR1 MDHEN, CDR2 SYDVKM. The CDR3, as DNA: TGTGCCAGCAAGGGAAAGGGGGCGTCCCTTAGGGATCAGCCCCAGCATTTT. Protein sequence: CASKGKGASLRDQPQHF.

The sample holds a few counts of this clone. The V gene is TRBV27, the J gene TRBJ2-1; D is possibly TRBD1 (5 bases). This CDR3 has 14 residues. Germline V gene data show CDR1 as MNHEY and CDR2 as SMNVEV (reference sequence). V was clipped by 2 bases and J by 10 bases, with 15 bases between them. For the CDR3, the DNA is TGTGCCAGCAGTTTAGGGGCCCGGGTGCGGGAGCAGTTCTTC. Its protein product is CASSLGARVREQFF.

This sequence joins TRBV9 and TRBJ1-3; D is unclear. The germline gives CDR1 SGDLS, CDR2 YYNGEE. The ends were cut back, 0 bases at V and 2 bases at J, with 3 bases in the middle. The CDR3 is 13 amino acids. The DNA of the CDR3 is TGTGCCAGCAGCGTAGGGCCTGGAAACACCATATATTTT. This sequence encodes CASSVGPGNTIYF.

This clone was seen a handful of times. The rearrangement links TRBV6-5 to TRBJ2-5; no reliable D call. The CDR3 runs to 15 residues. Per the germline V gene, CDR1 is MNHEY and CDR2 is SVGAGI. Trimming stripped 7 bases from V and 1 base from J, with 16 bases between. This chain's CDR3 is CASNTSPGPQETQYF. As DNA, the CDR3 is TGTGCCAGCAATACCTCGCCAGGTCCCCAAGAGACCCAGTACTTC.

This chain connects TRBV3-1 (or the pseudogene TRBV3-2) to TRBJ2-1; D perhaps matches TRBD2 (6 bases). The germline V gene has CDR1 LGHDT and CDR2 YNNKEL (reference sequence). V lost 2 bases and J lost 8, with 7 bases in between. The CDR3 length is 12 residues. Written as DNA, the CDR3 is TGTGCCAGCAGCCAACCGGGAGATGAGCAGTTCTTC. Protein: CASSQPGDEQFF.

The DNA for the CDR3 is TGCGCCAGCGGGACAGGCCCCTCTGGAAACACCATATATTTT. It encodes CASGTGPSGNTIYF. The rearrangement uses TRBV5-1 and TRBJ1-3, with 8 positions matching TRBD1. The trim removed 7 bases at V and 0 bases at J, leaving 3 bases unmatched. The CDR3 loop spans 14 amino acids. Germline V gene sequence: CDR1 SGHRS, CDR2 YFSETQ.

The chain joins TRBV2 to TRBJ1-1; TRBD1 matches 10 bases. V shed 8 bases and J 4 bases; nucleotides not matched to a gene: 13. CDR3 length equals 16 residues. CDR1 and CDR2 from the germline V gene are SNHLY and FYNNEI. The CDR3 sequence is CASRSTGGWGSTEAFF. CDR3 nucleotides: TGTGCCAGCCGTTCGACAGGGGGCTGGGGAAGCACTGAAGCTTTCTTT. Using reference TRBV2 and TRBJ1-1 for the parts outside the CDR3, the full variable domain is EPEVTQTPSHQVTQMGQEVILRCVPISNHLYFYWYRQILGQKVEFLVSFYNNEISEKSEIFDDQFSVERPDGSNFTLKIRSTKLEDSAMYFCASRSTGGWGSTEAFFGQGTRLTVV.

The chain is built from TRBV5-1 and TRBJ1-6; D perhaps matches TRBD1 (6 bases). V was pared by 5 bases and J by 5 bases, with 11 bases between. The CDR3 is 14 residues long. Per the germline V gene, CDR1 is SGHRS and CDR2 is YFSETQ. CDR3 residues: CASRQGRNNSPLHF. The CDR3 region has the DNA TGCGCCAGCAGACAGGGACGTAATAATTCACCCCTCCACTTT.

The chain recombines TRBV19 with TRBJ1-2; D uncertain. This CDR3 is built from 14 residues. V lost 9 bases and J lost 2, with 16 bases in between. Germline values: CDR1 LNHDA, CDR2 SQIVND (reference sequence). The CDR3: CASNIGSHNYGYTF. As DNA, the CDR3 is TGTGCCAGCAACATAGGGAGTCACAACTATGGCTACACCTTC.

This clone was picked up one time. The rearrangement uses TRBV5-1 and TRBJ2-3; possible D gene TRBD2, 6 bases. Germline V lookup: CDR1 SGHRS, CDR2 YFSETQ. The V and J ends lost 1 base and 3 bases respectively, with 18 bases between them. The CDR3 has 17 amino acids. This CDR3 reads CASSLSRTMVGTDTQYF. CDR3 nucleotides: TGCGCCAGCAGCTTGAGCCGGACTATGGTGGGGACAGATACGCAGTATTTT. Based on the CDR3 plus reference TRBV5-1 and TRBJ2-3, the full variable domain is KAGVTQTPRYLIKTRGQQVTLSCSPISGHRSVSWYQQTPGQGLQFLFEYFSETQRNKGNFPGRFSGRQFSNSRSEMNVSTLELGDSALYLCASSLSRTMVGTDTQYFGPGTRLTVL.

The chain joins TRBV19 to TRBJ1-6; D perhaps matches TRBD1 (6 bases). The length of the CDR3 is 13 residues. Trimming removed 9 bases from V and 9 bases from J, with 15 bases in between. Looked up from germline, CDR1 is LNHDA and CDR2 is SQIVND (reference sequence). CDR3 amino acids: CARETGSGSPLHF. The DNA of the CDR3 is TGTGCCAGAGAAACAGGGAGCGGTTCACCCCTCCACTTT.

This clone was detected only a few times. The chain combines TRBV11-2 with TRBJ1-2, with D perhaps matching TRBD1 (5 bases). The CDR3 is 14 amino acids. The V end lost 2 bases, the J end lost 2 bases, and 9 bases lay between the germline ends. CDR1 SGHAT and CDR2 FQNNGV come from the germline V gene. The CDR3 reads CASSLTTENYGYTF. The CDR3 DNA is TGTGCCAGCAGCTTAACGACAGAGAACTATGGCTACACCTTC.

The rearrangement joins TRBV4-1 to TRBJ2-3; possibly TRBD1 for D (5 bases). V was pared by 0 bases and J by 3 bases, with 7 bases between. This CDR3 is 14 amino acids long. The germline V gene has CDR1 MGHRA and CDR2 YSYEKL. The CDR3 reads CASSQEKGTDTQYF. CDR3 DNA: TGCGCCAGCAGCCAAGAAAAGGGGACAGATACGCAGTATTTT.

The CDR3 sequence: CASRGRDNTGELFF. CDR3 nucleotide sequence: TGTGCCAGCAGGGGGAGGGACAACACCGGGGAGCTGTTTTTT. The chain carries TRBV28 and TRBJ2-2, with 7 bases lining up with TRBD2. V gave up 6 bases and J gave up 2 bases; unmatched junction bases: 3. This CDR3 comprises 14 residues. CDR1 and CDR2 (germline): MDHEN, SYDVKM.